The 25 T cell receptor beta chains reported below all come from one sample, sequenced in a study of control samples from healthy donors and cancer patients. Libraries were prepared by immunoSEQ multiplex PCR; TCRdb keeps only in-frame clonotypes and omits some of them. The table shows some 39,000 clones, with around 88% occurring only once. The sequencing sample was made of PBMCs. These receptors all come from a woman aged 60-70 years with lung cancer.

This clone appeared a few times. J is TRBJ2-5 and V is TRBV24-1; TRBD2 might be the D (5 bases). The germline gives CDR1 KGHDR, CDR2 SFDVKD. The V end was cut by 2 bases, the J end by 5 bases, with 8 bases between. The CDR3 has 13 amino acids. The CDR3 nucleotides are TGTGCCACCAGTGATTCTCTAGCCGAGACCCAGTACTTC. As protein: CATSDSLAETQYF.

The chain combines TRBV5-1 with TRBJ2-7; D is unclear. Germline-derived CDR1 and CDR2 are SGHRS and YFSETQ. The CDR3 is made up of 13 amino acids. Trimming took 4 bases from V and 0 from J, leaving 8 bases between them. The CDR3 loop reads CASSLQSSYEQYF. In DNA, the CDR3 is TGCGCCAGCAGCCTCCAAAGCTCCTACGAGCAGTACTTC.

V usage is TRBV29-1 and J usage is TRBJ1-2; maybe TRBD1 (6 bases). With 4 bases removed from V and 8 bases from J, the gap between germline ends came to 26 bases. This CDR3 has 16 amino acids. Germline V gene sequence: CDR1 SQVTM, CDR2 ANQGSEA. In nucleotides, the CDR3 is TGCAGCGTTGGAGGAGGCAGGGGCATAATAAGCGGAGGCTACACCTTC. Translating it yields CSVGGGRGIISGGYTF.

The chain carries TRBV5-1 and TRBJ2-1; 9 positions match TRBD2. The junction had 4 bases not matched to a gene; V was cut back by 0 bases and J by 3 bases. This CDR3 comprises 16 residues. The germline V gene has CDR1 SGHRS and CDR2 YFSETQ. CDR3 in amino acids: CASSLDATSGYNEQFF. The CDR3 region has the DNA TGCGCCAGCAGCTTGGATGCGACTAGCGGCTACAATGAGCAGTTCTTC. Full variable domain (rest looked up from reference TRBV5-1 and TRBJ2-1): KAGVTQTPRYLIKTRGQQVTLSCSPISGHRSVSWYQQTPGQGLQFLFEYFSETQRNKGNFPGRFSGRQFSNSRSEMNVSTLELGDSALYLCASSLDATSGYNEQFFGPGTRLTVL.

The chain combines TRBV18 with TRBJ2-7; D may be TRBD1 (5 bases). The CDR3 has 17 residues. The ends were cut back, 0 bases at V and 0 bases at J, with 15 bases in the middle. Germline lookup yields CDR1 KGHSH and CDR2 LQKENI. CDR3 DNA sequence: TGTGCCAGCTCACCACCACCCCAAATAGGGGTCTCCTACGAGCAGTACTTC. Translating gives CASSPPPQIGVSYEQYF.

This clone turned up a few times. The sample holds other DNA sequences that translate to the same CDR3. The chain employs TRBV5-1 and TRBJ2-2, with 16 bases matching TRBD2. The length of the CDR3 is 19 residues. J was trimmed by 6 bases and V by 3 bases; bases with no gene match: 11. Germline V gives CDR1 SGHRS, CDR2 YFSETQ. The CDR3: CASSSSGTSGGARAGELFF. DNA of the CDR3: TGCGCCAGCAGCTCTTCCGGGACTAGCGGGGGGGCTCGCGCCGGGGAGCTGTTTTTT. The entire variable domain, with the rest obtained from reference TRBV5-1 and TRBJ2-2, is as follows: KAGVTQTPRYLIKTRGQQVTLSCSPISGHRSVSWYQQTPGQGLQFLFEYFSETQRNKGNFPGRFSGRQFSNSRSEMNVSTLELGDSALYLCASSSSGTSGGARAGELFFGEGSRLTVL.

This clone occurred a few times. V gene TRBV27 combines with J gene TRBJ2-1; D is possibly TRBD2 (5 bases). The CDR3 has 12 amino acids. Trimming pared 2 bases from V and 9 bases from J, leaving 8 bases between. Germline CDR1 is MNHEY and CDR2 is SMNVEV (reference sequence). The chain's CDR3 is CASSLEGTEQFF. The DNA for the CDR3 is TGTGCCAGCAGTTTAGAGGGAACTGAGCAGTTCTTC.

The V gene is TRBV27, the J gene TRBJ1-2; D gene unclear. Between the trimmed V and J ends, which lost 0 bases and 2 bases, there was a span of 10 bases. The CDR3 consists of 15 residues. Germline CDR1 and CDR2: MNHEY and SMNVEV (reference sequence). Here the CDR3 DNA reads TGTGCCAGCAGTTTATCGGGGAGAACCAACTATGGCTACACCTTC. This translates into CASSLSGRTNYGYTF.

J is TRBJ2-3 and V is TRBV3-1 (or the pseudogene TRBV3-2); 7 bases are a match to TRBD2. V dropped 4 bases and J dropped 0; count of bases not matched to a gene: 10. CDR1 and CDR2 (germline): LGHDT, YNNKEL (reference sequence). CDR3 size: 17 residues. CDR3: CASSPWGGGTSTDTQYF. Written as DNA, the CDR3 is TGTGCCAGCAGCCCTTGGGGCGGGGGAACTAGCACAGATACGCAGTATTTT.

The V gene is TRBV3-1 (or the pseudogene TRBV3-2), the J gene TRBJ1-2; D gene uncertain. The germline CDR1 and CDR2 sequences are LGHDT and YNNKEL (reference sequence). The CDR3 covers 12 residues. Trimming took 4 bases from V and 4 from J, leaving 7 bases between them. The CDR3: CASSPGFYGYTF. In DNA form, the CDR3 reads TGTGCCAGCAGCCCAGGCTTCTATGGCTACACCTTC.

The chain carries TRBV4-3 and TRBJ2-1; D not resolved. The CDR3 sequence is 15 residues long. V gave up 1 base and J gave up 5 bases, with 12 bases separating them. Germline V gives CDR1 LGHNA, CDR2 YSLEER. Here the CDR3 reads CASSQVETSNNEQFF. CDR3 sequence (DNA): TGCGCCAGCAGCCAAGTAGAGACCTCAAACAATGAGCAGTTCTTC.

V gene TRBV5-4 combines with J gene TRBJ1-1, with D uncertain. V dropped 6 bases and J dropped 4 bases, with 16 bases sitting between them. Germline CDR1 and CDR2: SGHNT and YYREEE (reference sequence). The CDR3 consists of 14 residues. This CDR3 reads CASNTAQSTTEAFF. The CDR3 DNA is TGTGCCAGCAACACGGCACAGTCCACCACTGAAGCTTTCTTT.

This clone qualifies as large (0.1 to 1%). J is TRBJ1-5 and V is TRBV19; D unresolved. Germline CDR1 and CDR2: LNHDA and SQIVND (reference sequence). V lost 3 bases, J lost 3 bases, and 6 bases lay in between. The CDR3 loop spans 13 amino acids. Here the CDR3 reads CASSIQVNQPQHF. Here the CDR3 DNA reads TGTGCCAGTAGTATCCAGGTCAATCAGCCCCAGCATTTT.

The chain recombines TRBV5-1 with TRBJ1-6; D not resolved. Germline assignment: CDR1 SGHRS and CDR2 YFSETQ. Deletions cut 4 bases from V and 1 base from J, with 9 bases between. The CDR3 length is 15 residues. The CDR3, as DNA: TGCGCCAGCAGCCCCTCGCGGTCCTATAATTCACCCCTCCACTTT. Its protein is CASSPSRSYNSPLHF.

The chain couples TRBV6-6 to TRBJ2-2, with D perhaps being TRBD1 or TRBD2 (5 bases each). The CDR3 is made up of 15 amino acids. CDR1 is MNHNY and CDR2 is SVGAGI in the germline V gene (reference sequence). The V end lost 6 bases, the J end lost 6 bases, and 17 bases lay between the germline ends. Written as DNA, the CDR3 is TGTGCCAGCAGGACCGGGACCACTGAACCCGGGGAGCTGTTTTTT. Its translation is CASRTGTTEPGELFF.

The chain uses TRBV5-1 and TRBJ2-1; D is possibly TRBD1 or TRBD2 (5 bases each). CDR1 is SGHRS, CDR2 YFSETQ, per germline. V shed 2 bases and J shed 10 bases, with 7 bases lying between them. The CDR3 has 11 amino acids. CDR3 coding DNA: TGCGCCAGCAGCTTTCGGGACGAGCAGTTCTTC. Its translation is CASSFRDEQFF.

The rearrangement links TRBV5-1 to TRBJ2-3, with a tentative D call TRBD1 (5 bases). Trimming took off 1 base at V and 0 bases at J, with 9 bases between the two ends. CDR3 length equals 15 residues. Germline V gene sequence: CDR1 SGHRS, CDR2 YFSETQ. The CDR3 bases are TGCGCCAGCAGCTTGCTGACAGATAGCACAGATACGCAGTATTTT. Residues: CASSLLTDSTDTQYF.

The chain recombines TRBV7-6 with TRBJ2-5, with D possibly being TRBD2 (5 bases). Germline loops: CDR1 SGHVS, CDR2 FNYEAQ. The CDR3 has 13 residues. The germline V and J ends were trimmed by 5 bases and 5 bases, with 12 bases remaining between them. In DNA, the CDR3 is TGTGCCAGCAGCCAAGCGAGGGCGGAGACCCAGTACTTC. This sequence encodes CASSQARAETQYF.

V gene TRBV7-3 combines with J gene TRBJ2-7; possibly TRBD2 for D (6 bases). CDR3 length equals 16 residues. Germline V gives CDR1 SGHTA, CDR2 FQGTGA. Trimming left V 4 bases short and J 3 bases short, with 19 bases between. CDR3 protein: CASSSAPDSGFYEQYF. DNA for the CDR3: TGTGCCAGCAGCTCCGCCCCCGATAGCGGTTTCTACGAGCAGTACTTC.

In this sample, this clone turned up a few times. The CDR3 region has the DNA TGTGCCAGCAGCGAGGGACCCACAGATACGCAGTATTTT. Encoded protein: CASSEGPTDTQYF. The chain couples TRBV7-3 to TRBJ2-3; D assignment may be TRBD1 or TRBD2 (5 bases each). The V and J ends lost 5 bases and 2 bases respectively, with 8 bases between them. Germline-derived CDR1 and CDR2 are SGHTA and FQGTGA. This CDR3 is 13 amino acids long.

The rearrangement links TRBV7-3 to TRBJ2-1; a weak D match, TRBD2 (5 bases). The CDR3 extends over 12 amino acids. Germline loops: CDR1 SGHTA, CDR2 FQGTGA. V was clipped by 5 bases and J by 6 bases, with 8 bases between them. The CDR3 spells CASSRLANEQFF. Here the CDR3 DNA reads TGTGCCAGCAGCCGGCTAGCCAATGAGCAGTTCTTC.

This clone was seen only once. This chain connects TRBV12-5 to TRBJ2-3, with D possibly being TRBD2 (5 bases). The length of the CDR3 is 14 residues. Germline V gene sequence: CDR1 LGHNT, CDR2 FRNRAP. V lost 1 base and J lost 3, with 8 bases in between. The CDR3 protein is CASGLDWRTDTQYF. The CDR3 coding sequence is TGTGCTAGTGGTTTGGACTGGAGGACAGATACGCAGTATTTT.

The rearrangement links TRBV4-3 to TRBJ1-4; tentatively, D is TRBD1 (5 bases). The CDR3 contains 16 residues. Germline V lookup: CDR1 LGHNA, CDR2 YSLEER. V lost 1 base and J 5 bases, leaving 14 bases between the germline ends. The CDR3, as DNA: TGCGCCAGCAGCCAAGTAGGACACCGAACGAATGAAAAACTGTTTTTT. As protein: CASSQVGHRTNEKLFF.

This chain joins TRBV5-7 and TRBJ2-7; no clear D. TRBV5-7 is an ORF for which the function is uncertain. Trimming took off 4 bases at V and 3 bases at J, with 2 bases between the two ends. The CDR3 sequence is 10 residues long. The CDR3 reads CASSRYEQYF. CDR3 nucleotides: TGTGCCAGCAGCCGCTACGAGCAGTACTTC.

This chain links TRBV5-4 with TRBJ2-5, with D perhaps matching TRBD1 or TRBD2 (5 bases each). V was trimmed by 5 bases and J by 4 bases, leaving 15 bases between them. This CDR3 has 14 amino acids. Per the germline V gene, CDR1 is SGHNT and CDR2 is YYREEE (reference sequence). In DNA form, the CDR3 reads TGTGCCAGCAGTTATGACAGACGGGGAGAGACCCAGTACTTC. Its protein product is CASSYDRRGETQYF.